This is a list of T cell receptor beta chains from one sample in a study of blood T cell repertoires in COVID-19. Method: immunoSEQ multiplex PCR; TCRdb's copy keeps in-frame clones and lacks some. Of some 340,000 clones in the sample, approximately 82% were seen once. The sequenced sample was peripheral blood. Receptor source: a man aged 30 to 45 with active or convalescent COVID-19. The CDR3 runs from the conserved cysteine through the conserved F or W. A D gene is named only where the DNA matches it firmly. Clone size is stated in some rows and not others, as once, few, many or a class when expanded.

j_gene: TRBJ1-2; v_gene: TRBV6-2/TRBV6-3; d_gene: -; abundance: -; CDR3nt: TGTGCCAGCAGTCCGGGACTGAAAGGGGGCTACACCTTC; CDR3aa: CASSPGLKGGYTF
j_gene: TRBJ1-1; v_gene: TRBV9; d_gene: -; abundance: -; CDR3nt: TGTGCCAGCAGCGTACCAAGGGCGCGGGGACGGATGAACACTGAAGCTTTCTTT; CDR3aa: CASSVPRARGRMNTEAFF
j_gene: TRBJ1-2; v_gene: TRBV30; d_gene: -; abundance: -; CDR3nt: TGTGCCTGGAGGGAAGGGGTTCACTATGGCTACACCTTC; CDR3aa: CAWREGVHYGYTF
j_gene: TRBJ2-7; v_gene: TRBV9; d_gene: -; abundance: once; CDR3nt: TGTGCCAGCAGCCCCCGGCAGGGTAGCTCCTACGAGCAGTACTTC; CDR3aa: CASSPRQGSSYEQYF
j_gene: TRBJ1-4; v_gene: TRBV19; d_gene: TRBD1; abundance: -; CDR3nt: TGTGCCAGTAGCCCGACCGGGGAGGCAGGGGGAAGTGAAAAACTGTTTTTT; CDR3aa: CASSPTGEAGGSEKLFF
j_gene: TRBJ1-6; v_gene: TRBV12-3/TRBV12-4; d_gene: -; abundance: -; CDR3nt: TGTGCCGGGGATCAGGGTTACAATTCACCCCTCCACTTT; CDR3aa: CAGDQGYNSPLHF
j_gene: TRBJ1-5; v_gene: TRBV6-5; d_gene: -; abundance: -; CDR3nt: TGTGCCAGCGAACAGGGCAATCAGCCCCAGCATTTT; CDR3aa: CASEQGNQPQHF
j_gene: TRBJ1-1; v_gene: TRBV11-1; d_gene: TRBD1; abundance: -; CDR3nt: TGTGCCAGCAGCTTAACCTGGACAGGGCAGAACACTGAAGCTTTCTTT; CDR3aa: CASSLTWTGQNTEAFF
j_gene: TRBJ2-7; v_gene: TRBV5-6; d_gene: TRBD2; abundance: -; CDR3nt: TGTGCCAGCAGGCGCCGGGGGGGTGACTACGAGCAGTACTTC; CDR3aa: CASRRRGGDYEQYF
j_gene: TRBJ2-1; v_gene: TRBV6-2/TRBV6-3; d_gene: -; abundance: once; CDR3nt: TGTGCCGGCAGTTACTCGAGACCTGGCGGGGATGAGCAGTTCTTC; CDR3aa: CAGSYSRPGGDEQFF
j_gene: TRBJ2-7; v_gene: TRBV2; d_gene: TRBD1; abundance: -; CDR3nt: TGTGCCAGCAGTGAAGCGACAGGGTGGGACTACGAGCAGTACTTC; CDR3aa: CASSEATGWDYEQYF
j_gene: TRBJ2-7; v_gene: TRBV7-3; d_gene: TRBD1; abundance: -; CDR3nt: TGTGCCAGCAGCTCCAACCCCGGACAGGTCTACGAGCAGTACTTC; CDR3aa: CASSSNPGQVYEQYF
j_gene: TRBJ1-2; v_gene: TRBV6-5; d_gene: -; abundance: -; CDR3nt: TGTGCCGTCACACAGGGAATGAACTATGGCTACACCTTC; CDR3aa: CAVTQGMNYGYTF
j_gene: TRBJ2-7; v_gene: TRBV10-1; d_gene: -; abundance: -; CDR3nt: TGCGCCAGCATCAAACTAGCAGGGGGATACGAGCAGTACTTC; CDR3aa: CASIKLAGGYEQYF
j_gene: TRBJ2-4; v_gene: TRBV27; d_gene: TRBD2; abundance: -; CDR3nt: TGTGCCAGCAGGAACGGGGGGGGACTAGCCAAAAACATTCAGTACTTC; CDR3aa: CASRNGGGLAKNIQYF
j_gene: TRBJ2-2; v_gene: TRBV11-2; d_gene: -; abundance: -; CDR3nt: TGTGCCAGCAGCTTAGTGAGGGGGGACTATTCGAACACCGGGGAGCTGTTTTTT; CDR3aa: CASSLVRGDYSNTGELFF
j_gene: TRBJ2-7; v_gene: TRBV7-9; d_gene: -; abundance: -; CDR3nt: TGTGCCAGCAGTACCACGGACAGTCGGACAACCGAGCAGTACTTC; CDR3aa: CASSTTDSRTTEQYF
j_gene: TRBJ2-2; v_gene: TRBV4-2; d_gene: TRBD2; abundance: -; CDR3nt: TGTGCCAGCAACCGGGGGGAGGGGTTGGCCGGGGAGCTGTTTTTT; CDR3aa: CASNRGEGLAGELFF
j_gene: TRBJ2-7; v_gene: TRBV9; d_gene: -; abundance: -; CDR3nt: TGTGCCAGCAGCGTAGGGCAGCGATCCGGGCAGTACTTC; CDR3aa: CASSVGQRSGQYF
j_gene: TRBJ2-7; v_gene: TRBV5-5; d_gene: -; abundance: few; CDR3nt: TGTGCCAGCAGCTTGGTGGCAGGGCCCCACGAGCAGTACTTC; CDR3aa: CASSLVAGPHEQYF
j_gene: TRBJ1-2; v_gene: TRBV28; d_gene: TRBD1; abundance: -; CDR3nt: TGTGCCAGCAGTTTATCCCGGACAGGAAATGCTGGCTACACCTTC; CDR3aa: CASSLSRTGNAGYTF
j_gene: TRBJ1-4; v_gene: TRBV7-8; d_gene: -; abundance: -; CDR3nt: TGTGCCAGCAGCTTAGAGACAGGCCAGATCCGGTGGGAAAAACTGTTTTTT; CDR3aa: CASSLETGQIRWEKLFF
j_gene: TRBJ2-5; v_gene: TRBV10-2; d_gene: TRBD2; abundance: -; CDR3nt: TGCGCCAGCAAGCTAGCGGGGCTGGGTGAGACCCAGTACTTC; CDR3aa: CASKLAGLGETQYF
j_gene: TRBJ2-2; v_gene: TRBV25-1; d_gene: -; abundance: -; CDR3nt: TGTGCCAGCGTGAGTAGCGGTAGAAACGGGGAGCTGTTTTTT; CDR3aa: CASVSSGRNGELFF